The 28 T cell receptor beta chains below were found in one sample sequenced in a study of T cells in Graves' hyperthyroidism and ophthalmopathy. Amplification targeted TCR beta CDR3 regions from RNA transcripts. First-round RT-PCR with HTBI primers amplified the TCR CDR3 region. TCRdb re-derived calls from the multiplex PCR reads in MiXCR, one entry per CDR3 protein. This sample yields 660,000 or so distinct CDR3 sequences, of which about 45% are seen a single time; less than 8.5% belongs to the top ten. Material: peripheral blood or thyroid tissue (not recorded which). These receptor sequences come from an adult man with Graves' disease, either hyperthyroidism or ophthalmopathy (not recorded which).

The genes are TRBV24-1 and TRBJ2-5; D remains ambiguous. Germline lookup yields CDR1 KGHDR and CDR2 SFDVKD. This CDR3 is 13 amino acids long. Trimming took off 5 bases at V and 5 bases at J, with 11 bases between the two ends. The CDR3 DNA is TGTGCCACCAGTGCTAGAGAAAGGGAGACCCAGTACTTC. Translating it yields CATSARERETQYF.

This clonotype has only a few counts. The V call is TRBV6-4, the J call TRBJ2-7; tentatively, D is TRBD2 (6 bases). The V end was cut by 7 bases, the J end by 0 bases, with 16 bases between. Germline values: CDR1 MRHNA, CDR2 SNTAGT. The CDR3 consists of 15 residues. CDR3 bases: TGTGCCAGCAACATCGGGGGAGGAGGCTCCTACGAGCAGTACTTC. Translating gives CASNIGGGGSYEQYF.

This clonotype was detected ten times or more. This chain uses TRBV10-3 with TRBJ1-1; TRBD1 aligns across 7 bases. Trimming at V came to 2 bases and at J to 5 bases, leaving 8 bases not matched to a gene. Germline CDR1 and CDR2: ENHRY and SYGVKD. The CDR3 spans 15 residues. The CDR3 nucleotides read TGTGCCATCAGTGAGGAAAGGGGGCGACGGACTGAAGCTTTCTTT. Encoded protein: CAISEERGRRTEAFF.

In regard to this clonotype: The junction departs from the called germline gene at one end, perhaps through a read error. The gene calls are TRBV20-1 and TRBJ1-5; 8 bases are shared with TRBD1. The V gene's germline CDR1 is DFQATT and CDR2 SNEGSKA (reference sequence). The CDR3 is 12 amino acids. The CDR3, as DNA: TGCAGTGCTACAGGGGGCTTGCAGCCTCAGCATTTT. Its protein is CSATGGLQPQHF.

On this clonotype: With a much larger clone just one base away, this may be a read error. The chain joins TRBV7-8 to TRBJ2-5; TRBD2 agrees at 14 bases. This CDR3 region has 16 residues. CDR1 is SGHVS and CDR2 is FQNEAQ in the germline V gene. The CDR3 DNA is TGTGCCGGCAGCAAAGGGACTAGCGGGAGCAGGGAGACCCAGTACTTC. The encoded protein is CAGSKGTSGSRETQYF. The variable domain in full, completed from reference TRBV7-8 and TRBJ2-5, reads GAGVSQSPRYKVAKRGQDVALRCDPISGHVSLFWYQQALGQGPEFLTYFQNEAQLDKSGLPSDRFFAERPEGSVSTLKIQRTQQEDSAVYLCAGSKGTSGSRETQYFGPGTRLLVL.

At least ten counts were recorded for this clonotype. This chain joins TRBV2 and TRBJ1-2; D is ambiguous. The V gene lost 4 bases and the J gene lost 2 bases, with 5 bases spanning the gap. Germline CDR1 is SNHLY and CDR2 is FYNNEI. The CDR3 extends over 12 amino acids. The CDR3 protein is CASSGLNYGYTF. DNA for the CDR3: TGTGCCAGCAGTGGTTTAAACTATGGCTACACCTTC.

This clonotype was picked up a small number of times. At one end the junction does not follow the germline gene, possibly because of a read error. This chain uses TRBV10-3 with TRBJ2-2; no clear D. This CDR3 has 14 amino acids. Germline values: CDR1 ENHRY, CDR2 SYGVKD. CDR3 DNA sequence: TGTGCCAGCAGTTACGTTCTGGGGACCGGGGAGCTGTTTTTT. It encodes CASSYVLGTGELFF.

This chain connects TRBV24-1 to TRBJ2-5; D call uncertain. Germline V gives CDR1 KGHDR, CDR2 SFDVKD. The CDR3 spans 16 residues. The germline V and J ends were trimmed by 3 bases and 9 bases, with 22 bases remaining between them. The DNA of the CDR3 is TGTGCCACCAGTGATGCCAGGACGGATAGCAATCAGCCCCAGTACTTC. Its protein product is CATSDARTDSNQPQYF.

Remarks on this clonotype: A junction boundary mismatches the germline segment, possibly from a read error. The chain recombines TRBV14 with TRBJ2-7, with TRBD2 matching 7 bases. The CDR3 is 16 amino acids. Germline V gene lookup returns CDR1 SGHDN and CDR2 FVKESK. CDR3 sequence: CASSPYSGGPSYEQHF. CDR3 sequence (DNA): TGTGCCAGCAGCCCCTACTCGGGAGGTCCCTCCTACGAGCAGCACTTC.

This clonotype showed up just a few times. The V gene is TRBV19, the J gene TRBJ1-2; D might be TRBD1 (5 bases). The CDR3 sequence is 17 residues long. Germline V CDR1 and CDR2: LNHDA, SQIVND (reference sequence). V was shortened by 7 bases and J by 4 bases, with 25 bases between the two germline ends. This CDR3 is CASNVGGRLFRPYGYTF. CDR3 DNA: TGTGCCAGTAACGTTGGGGGGAGGCTATTTCGTCCCTATGGCTACACCTTC. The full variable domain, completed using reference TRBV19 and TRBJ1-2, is DGGITQSPKYLFRKEGQNVTLSCEQNLNHDAMYWYRQDPGQGLRLIYYSQIVNDFQKGDIAEGYSVSREKKESFPLTVTSAQKNPTAFYLCASNVGGRLFRPYGYTFGSGTRLTVV.

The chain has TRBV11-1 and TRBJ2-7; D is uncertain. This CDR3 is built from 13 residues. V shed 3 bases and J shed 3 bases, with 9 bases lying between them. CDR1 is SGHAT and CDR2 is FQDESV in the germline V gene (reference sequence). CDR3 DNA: TGTGCCAGCAGCTTGTATAGAAACTACGAGCAGTACTTC. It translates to CASSLYRNYEQYF.

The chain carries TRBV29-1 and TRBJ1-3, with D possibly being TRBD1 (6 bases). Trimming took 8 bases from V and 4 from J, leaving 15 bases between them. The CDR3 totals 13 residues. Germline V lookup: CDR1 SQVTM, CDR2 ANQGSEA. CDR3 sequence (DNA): TGCAGCCAATTGGGACAAATCGGAAACACCATATATTTT. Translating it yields CSQLGQIGNTIYF.

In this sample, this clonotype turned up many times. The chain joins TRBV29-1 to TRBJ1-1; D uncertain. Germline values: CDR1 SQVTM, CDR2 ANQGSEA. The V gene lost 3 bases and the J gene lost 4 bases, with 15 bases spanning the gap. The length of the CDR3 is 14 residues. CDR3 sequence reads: CSVDSGRARTEAFF. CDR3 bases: TGCAGCGTTGATAGCGGACGAGCCCGCACTGAAGCTTTCTTT.

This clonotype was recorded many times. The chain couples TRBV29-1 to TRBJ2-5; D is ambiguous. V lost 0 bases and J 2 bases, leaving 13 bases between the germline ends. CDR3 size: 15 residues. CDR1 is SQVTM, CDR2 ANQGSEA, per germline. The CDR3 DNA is TGCAGCGTTGAAGATCGTGGCGGACGTCAAGAGACCCAGTACTTC. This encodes CSVEDRGGRQETQYF.

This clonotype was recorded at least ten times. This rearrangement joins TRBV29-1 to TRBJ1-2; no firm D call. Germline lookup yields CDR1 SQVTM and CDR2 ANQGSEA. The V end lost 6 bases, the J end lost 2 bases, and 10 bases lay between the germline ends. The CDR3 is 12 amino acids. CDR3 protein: CSVATQNYGYTF. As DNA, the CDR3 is TGCAGCGTCGCGACCCAGAACTATGGCTACACCTTC. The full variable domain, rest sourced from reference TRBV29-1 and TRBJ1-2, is SAVISQKPSRDICQRGTSLTIQCQVDSQVTMMFWYRQQPGQSLTLIATANQGSEATYESGFVIDKFPISRPNLTFSTLTVSNMSPEDSSIYLCSVATQNYGYTFGSGTRLTVV.

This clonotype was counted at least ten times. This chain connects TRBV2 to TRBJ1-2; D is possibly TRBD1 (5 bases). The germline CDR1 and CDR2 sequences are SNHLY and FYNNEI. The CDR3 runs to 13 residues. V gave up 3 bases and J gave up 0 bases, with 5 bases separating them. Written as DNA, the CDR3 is TGTGCCAGCAGTGACAGGGCTAACTATGGCTACACCTTC. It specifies CASSDRANYGYTF.

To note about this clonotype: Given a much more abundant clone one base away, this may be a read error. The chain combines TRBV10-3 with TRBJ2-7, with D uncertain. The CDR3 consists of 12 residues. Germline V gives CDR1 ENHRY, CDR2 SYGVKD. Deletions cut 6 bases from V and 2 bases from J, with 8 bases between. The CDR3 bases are TGTGCCATCAGGCGTCAGCCCTACGAGCAGTACTTC. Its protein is CAIRRQPYEQYF.

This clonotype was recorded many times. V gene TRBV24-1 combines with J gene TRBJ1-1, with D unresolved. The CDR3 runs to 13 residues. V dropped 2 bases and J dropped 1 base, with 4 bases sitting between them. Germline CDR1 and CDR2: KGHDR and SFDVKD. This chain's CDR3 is CATSDSSNTEAFF. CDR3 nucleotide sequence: TGTGCCACCAGTGATTCCTCGAACACTGAAGCTTTCTTT.

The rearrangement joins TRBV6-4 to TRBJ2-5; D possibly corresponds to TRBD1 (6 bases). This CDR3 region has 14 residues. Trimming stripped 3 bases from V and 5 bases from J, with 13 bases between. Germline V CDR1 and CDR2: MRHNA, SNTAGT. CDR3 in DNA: TGTGCCAGCAGTGAAACAGGGACGGGGGAGACCCAGTACTTC. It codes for CASSETGTGETQYF.

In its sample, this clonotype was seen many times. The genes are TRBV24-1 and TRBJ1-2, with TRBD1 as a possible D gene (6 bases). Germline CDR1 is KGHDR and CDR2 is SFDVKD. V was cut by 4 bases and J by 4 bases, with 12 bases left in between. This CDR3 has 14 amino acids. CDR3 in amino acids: CATSDPGHSYGYTF. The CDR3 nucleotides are TGTGCCACCAGTGACCCGGGACACAGCTATGGCTACACCTTC.

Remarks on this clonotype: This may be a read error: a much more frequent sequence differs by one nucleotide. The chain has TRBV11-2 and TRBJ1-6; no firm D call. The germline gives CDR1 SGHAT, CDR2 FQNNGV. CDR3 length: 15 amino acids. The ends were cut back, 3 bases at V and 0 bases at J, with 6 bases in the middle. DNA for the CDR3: TGTGCCAGCAGCTTGAAGAGCTCCTATAATTCACCCCTCCACTTT. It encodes CASSLKSSYNSPLHF.

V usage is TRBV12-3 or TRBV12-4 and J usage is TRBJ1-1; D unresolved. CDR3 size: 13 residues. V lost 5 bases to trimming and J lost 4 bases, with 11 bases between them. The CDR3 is CASSPWGGTEAFF. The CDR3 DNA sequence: TGTGCCAGCAGTCCCTGGGGAGGCACTGAAGCTTTCTTT.

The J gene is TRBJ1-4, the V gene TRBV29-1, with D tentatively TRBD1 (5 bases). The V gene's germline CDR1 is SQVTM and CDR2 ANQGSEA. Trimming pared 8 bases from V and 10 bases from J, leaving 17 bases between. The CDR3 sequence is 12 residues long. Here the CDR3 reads CSHGTAGGKLFF. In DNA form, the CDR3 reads TGCAGCCACGGGACCGCGGGTGGAAAACTGTTTTTT. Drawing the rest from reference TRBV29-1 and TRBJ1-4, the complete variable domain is SAVISQKPSRDICQRGTSLTIQCQVDSQVTMMFWYRQQPGQSLTLIATANQGSEATYESGFVIDKFPISRPNLTFSTLTVSNMSPEDSSIYLCSHGTAGGKLFFGSGTQLSVL.

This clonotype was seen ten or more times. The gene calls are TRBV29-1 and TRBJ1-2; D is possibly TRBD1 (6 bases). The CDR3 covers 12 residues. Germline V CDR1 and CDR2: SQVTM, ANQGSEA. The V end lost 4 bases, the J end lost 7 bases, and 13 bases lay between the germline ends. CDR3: CSVAAGEGGYTF. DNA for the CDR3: TGCAGCGTTGCGGCAGGGGAAGGTGGCTACACCTTC.

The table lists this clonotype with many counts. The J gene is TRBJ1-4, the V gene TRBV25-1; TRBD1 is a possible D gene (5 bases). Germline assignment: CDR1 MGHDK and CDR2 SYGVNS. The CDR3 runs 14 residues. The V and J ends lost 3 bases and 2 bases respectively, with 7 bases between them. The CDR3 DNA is TGTGCCAGCAGTGAGTGGGGGACTAATGAAAAACTGTTTTTT. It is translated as CASSEWGTNEKLFF.

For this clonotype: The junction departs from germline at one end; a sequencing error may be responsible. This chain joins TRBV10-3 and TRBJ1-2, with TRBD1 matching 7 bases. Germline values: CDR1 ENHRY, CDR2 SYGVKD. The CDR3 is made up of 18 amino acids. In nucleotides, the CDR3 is TGTGCCGTCAGTGGACCCGAGCAGACAGGGAACCCTACCTATGGCTACACCTTC. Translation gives CAVSGPEQTGNPTYGYTF.

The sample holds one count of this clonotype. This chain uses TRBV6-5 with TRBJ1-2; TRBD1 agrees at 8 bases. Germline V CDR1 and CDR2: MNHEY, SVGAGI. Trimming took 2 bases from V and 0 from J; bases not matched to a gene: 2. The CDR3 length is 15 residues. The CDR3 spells CASSYGTGANYGYTF. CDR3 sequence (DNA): TGTGCCAGCAGTTACGGGACAGGAGCTAACTATGGCTACACCTTC.

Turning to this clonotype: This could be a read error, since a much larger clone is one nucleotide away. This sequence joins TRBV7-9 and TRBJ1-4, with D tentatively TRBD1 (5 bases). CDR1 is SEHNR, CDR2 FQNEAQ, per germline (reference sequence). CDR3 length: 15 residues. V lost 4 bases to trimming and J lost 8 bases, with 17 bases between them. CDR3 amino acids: CASSSGGNRGEKLFF. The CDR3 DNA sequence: TGTGCCAGCAGCTCGGGCGGCAACCGGGGGGAAAAACTGTTTTTT.